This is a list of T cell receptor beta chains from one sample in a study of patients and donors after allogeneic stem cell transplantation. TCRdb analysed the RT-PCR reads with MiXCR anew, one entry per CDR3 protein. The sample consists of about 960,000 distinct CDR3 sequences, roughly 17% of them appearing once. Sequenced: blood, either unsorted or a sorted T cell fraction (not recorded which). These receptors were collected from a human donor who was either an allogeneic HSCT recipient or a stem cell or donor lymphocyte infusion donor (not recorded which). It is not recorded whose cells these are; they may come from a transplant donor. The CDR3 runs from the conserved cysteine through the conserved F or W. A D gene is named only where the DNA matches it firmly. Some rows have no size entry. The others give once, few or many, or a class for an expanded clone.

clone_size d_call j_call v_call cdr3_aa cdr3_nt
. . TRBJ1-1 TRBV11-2 CASSTLRGRTEAFF TGTGCCAGCAGCACGCTCAGGGGTCGGACTGAAGCTTTCTTT
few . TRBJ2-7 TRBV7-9 CASSPDSGFPYEQYF TGTGCCAGCAGCCCCGACTCAGGTTTCCCCTACGAGCAGTACTTC
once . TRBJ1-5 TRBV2 CASKVEGDSNQPQHF TGTGCCAGCAAAGTAGAGGGCGATAGCAATCAGCCCCAGCATTTT
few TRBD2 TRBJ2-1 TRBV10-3 CAISERGSPNEQFF TGTGCCATCAGTGAACGCGGGAGTCCCAATGAGCAGTTCTTC
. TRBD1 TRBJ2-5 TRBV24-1 CATSDTRTGDVTQYF TGTGCCACCAGTGATACCCGGACAGGGGATGTGACCCAGTACTTC
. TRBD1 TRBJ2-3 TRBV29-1 CSVGQGATDTQYF TGCAGCGTAGGACAGGGGGCCACAGATACGCAGTATTTT
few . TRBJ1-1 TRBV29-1 CSGGWGAGGTEAFF TGCAGCGGGGGATGGGGGGCGGGCGGCACTGAAGCTTTCTTT
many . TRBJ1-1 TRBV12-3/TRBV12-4 CASSLSGGTEAFF TGTGCCAGCAGTTTGTCGGGTGGTACTGAAGCTTTCTTT
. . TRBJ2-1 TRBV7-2 CASSLFTIFFGEQFF TGTGCCAGCAGCTTATTCACTATTTTTTTCGGGGAGCAGTTCTTC
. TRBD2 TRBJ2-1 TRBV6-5 CASSYSFREGLGEQFF TGTGCCAGCAGTTACTCGTTCCGGGAGGGCCTTGGTGAGCAGTTCTTC
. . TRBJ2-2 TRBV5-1 CASSLGGIGELFF TGCGCCAGCAGCTTAGGCGGGATCGGGGAGCTGTTTTTT
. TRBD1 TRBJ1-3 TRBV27 CASASTGATGNTIYF TGTGCCAGCGCTTCGACAGGGGCAACTGGAAACACCATATATTTT
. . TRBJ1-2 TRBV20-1 CSARDVGDIYGYTF TGCAGTGCTAGAGATGTTGGGGACATCTATGGCTACACCTTC
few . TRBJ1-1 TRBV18 CASSPGKSEAFF TGTGCCAGCTCACCTGGGAAGTCTGAAGCTTTCTTT